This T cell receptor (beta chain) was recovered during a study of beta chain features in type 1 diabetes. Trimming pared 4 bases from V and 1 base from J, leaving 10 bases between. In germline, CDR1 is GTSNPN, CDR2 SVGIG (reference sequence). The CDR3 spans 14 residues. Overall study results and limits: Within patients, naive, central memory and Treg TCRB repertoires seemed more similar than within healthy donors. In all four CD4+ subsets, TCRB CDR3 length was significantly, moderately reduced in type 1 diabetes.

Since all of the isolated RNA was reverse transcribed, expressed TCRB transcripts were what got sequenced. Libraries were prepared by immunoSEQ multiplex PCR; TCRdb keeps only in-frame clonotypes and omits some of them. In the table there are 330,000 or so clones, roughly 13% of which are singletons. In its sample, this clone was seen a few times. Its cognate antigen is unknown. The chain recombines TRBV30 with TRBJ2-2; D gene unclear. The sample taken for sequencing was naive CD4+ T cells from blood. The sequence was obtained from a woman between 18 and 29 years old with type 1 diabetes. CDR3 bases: TGTGCCTGGACCGGTGCTTTGAACACCGGGGAGCTGTTTTTT. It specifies CAWTGALNTGELFF.